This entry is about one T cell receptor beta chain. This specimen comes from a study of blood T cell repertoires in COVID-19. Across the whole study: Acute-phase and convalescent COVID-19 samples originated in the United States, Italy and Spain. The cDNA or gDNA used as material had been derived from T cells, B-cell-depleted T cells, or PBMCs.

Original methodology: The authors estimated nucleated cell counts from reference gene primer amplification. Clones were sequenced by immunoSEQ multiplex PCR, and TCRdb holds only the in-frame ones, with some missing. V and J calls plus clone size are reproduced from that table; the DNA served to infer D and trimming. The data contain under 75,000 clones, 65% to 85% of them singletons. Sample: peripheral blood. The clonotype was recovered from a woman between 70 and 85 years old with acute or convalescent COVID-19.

The CDR3 DNA sequence: TGTGCCAGCAGTTTCTGGGGCCAACCCCAGCATTTT. Its translation: CASSFWGQPQHF. The gene calls are TRBV27 and TRBJ1-5, with TRBD1 as a possible D gene (5 bases). Germline lookup yields CDR1 MNHEY and CDR2 SMNVEV (reference sequence). The V and J ends lost 3 bases and 10 bases respectively, with 10 bases between them. The CDR3 consists of 12 residues.